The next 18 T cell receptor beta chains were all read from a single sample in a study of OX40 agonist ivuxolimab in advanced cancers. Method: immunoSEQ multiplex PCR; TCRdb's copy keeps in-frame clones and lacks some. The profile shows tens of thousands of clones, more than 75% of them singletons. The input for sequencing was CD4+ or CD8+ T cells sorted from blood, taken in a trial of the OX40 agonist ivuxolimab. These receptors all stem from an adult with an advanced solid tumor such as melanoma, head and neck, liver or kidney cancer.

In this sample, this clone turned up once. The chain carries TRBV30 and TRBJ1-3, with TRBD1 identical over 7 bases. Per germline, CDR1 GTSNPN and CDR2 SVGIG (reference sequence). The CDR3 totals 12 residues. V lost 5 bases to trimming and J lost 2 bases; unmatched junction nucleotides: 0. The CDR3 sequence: CAWGTAGNTIYF. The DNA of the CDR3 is TGTGCCTGGGGGACAGCTGGAAACACCATATATTTT.

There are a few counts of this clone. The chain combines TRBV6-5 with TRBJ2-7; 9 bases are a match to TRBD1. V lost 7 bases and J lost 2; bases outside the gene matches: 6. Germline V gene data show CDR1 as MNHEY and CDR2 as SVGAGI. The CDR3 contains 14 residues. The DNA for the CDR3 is TGTGCCAGCATGCTGGGGGACAGGGCCTACGAGCAGTACTTC. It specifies CASMLGDRAYEQYF.

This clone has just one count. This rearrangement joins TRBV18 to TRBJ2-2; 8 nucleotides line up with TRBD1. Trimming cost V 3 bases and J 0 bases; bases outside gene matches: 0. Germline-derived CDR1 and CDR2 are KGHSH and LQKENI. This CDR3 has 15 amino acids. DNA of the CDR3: TGTGCCAGCTCACCGGGACAGGCGAACACCGGGGAGCTGTTTTTT. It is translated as CASSPGQANTGELFF.

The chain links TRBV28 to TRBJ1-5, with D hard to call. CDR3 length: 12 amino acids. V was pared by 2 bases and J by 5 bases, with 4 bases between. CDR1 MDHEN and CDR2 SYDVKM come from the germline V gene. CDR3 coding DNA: TGTGCCAGCAGTTTAATCGATCAGCCCCAGCATTTT. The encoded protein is CASSLIDQPQHF.

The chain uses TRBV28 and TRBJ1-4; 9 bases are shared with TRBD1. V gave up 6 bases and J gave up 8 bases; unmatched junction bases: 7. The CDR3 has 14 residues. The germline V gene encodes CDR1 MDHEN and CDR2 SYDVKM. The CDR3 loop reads CASRTGTGREKLFF. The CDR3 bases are TGTGCCAGCAGGACCGGGACAGGGAGAGAAAAACTGTTTTTT.

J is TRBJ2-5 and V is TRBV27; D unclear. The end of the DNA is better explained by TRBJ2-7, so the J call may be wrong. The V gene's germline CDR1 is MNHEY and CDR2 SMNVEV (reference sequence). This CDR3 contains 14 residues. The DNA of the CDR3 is TGTGCCAGCAGTTTCTCCTTTAACTCCTACGAGCAGTACTTC. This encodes CASSFSFNSYEQYF.

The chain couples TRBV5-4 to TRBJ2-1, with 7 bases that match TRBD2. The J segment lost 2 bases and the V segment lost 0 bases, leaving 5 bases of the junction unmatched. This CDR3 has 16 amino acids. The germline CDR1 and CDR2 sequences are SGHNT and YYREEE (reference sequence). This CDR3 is CASSLGAGRAYNEQFF. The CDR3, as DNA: TGTGCCAGCAGCTTGGGAGCGGGAAGGGCCTACAATGAGCAGTTCTTC.

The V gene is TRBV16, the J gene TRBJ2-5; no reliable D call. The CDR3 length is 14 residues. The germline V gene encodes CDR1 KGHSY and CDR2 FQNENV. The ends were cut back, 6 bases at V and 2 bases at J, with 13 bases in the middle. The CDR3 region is CASSQSSAQETQYF. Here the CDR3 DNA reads TGTGCCAGCAGTCAGAGCTCGGCGCAAGAGACCCAGTACTTC.

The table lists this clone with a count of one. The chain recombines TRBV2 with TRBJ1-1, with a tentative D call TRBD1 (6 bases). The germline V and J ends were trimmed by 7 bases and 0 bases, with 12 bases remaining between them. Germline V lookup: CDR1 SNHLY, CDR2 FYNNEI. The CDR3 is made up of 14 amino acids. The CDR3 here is CASNPQGLNTEAFF. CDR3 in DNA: TGTGCCAGCAACCCACAGGGCCTGAACACTGAAGCTTTCTTT.

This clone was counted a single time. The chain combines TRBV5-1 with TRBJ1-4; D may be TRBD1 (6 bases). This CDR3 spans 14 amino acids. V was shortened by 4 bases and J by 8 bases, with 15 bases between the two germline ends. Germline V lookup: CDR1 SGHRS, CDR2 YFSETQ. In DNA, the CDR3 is TGCGCCAGCAGCCCCCGGGACATGTTAGAAAAACTGTTTTTT. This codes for CASSPRDMLEKLFF.

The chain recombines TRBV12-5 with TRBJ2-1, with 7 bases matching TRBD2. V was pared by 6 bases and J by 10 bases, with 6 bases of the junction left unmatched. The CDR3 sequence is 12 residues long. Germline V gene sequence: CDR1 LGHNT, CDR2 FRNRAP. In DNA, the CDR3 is TGTGCTAGTGGGCAACCTAGCGGCGAGCAGTTCTTC. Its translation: CASGQPSGEQFF.

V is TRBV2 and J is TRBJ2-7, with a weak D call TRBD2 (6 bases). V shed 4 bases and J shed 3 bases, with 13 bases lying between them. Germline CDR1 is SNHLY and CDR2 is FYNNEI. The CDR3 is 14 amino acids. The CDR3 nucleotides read TGTGCCAGCAGTGGGGGGGTCAGTTTCTACGAGCAGTACTTC. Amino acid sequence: CASSGGVSFYEQYF.

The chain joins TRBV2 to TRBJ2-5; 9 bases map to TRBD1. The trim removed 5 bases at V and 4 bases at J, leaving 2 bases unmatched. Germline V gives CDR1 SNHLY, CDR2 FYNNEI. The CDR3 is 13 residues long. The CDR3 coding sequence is TGTGCCAGCAGTCCGGGACAGGGAGAGACCCAGTACTTC. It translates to CASSPGQGETQYF.

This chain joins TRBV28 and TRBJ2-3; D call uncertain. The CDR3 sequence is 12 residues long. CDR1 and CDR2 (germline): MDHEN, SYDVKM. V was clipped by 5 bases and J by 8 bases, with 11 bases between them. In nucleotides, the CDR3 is TGTGCCAGCAGTGATGACCTTTCTACGCAGTATTTT. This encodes CASSDDLSTQYF.

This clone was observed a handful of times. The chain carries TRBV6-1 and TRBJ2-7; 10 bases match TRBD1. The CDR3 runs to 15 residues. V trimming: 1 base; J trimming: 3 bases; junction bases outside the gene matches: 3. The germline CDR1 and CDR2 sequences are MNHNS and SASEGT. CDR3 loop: CASSEETGGGYEQYF. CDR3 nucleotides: TGTGCCAGCAGTGAAGAGACAGGGGGCGGCTACGAGCAGTACTTC.

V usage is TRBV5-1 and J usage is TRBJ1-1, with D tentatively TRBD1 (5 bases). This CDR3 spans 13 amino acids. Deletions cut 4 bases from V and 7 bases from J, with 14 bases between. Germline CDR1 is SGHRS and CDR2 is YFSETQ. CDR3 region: CASSTGSGLEAFF. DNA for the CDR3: TGCGCCAGCAGCACCGGCTCAGGGCTTGAAGCTTTCTTT.

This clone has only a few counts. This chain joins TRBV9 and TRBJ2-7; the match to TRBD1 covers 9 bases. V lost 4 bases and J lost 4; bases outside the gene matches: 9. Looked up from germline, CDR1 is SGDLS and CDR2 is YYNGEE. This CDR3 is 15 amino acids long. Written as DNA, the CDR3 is TGTGCCAGCAGCTTAGGAGGGACAGGGTTGTACGAGCAGTACTTC. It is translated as CASSLGGTGLYEQYF. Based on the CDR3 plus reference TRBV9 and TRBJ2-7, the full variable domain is DSGVTQTPKHLITATGQRVTLRCSPRSGDLSVYWYQQSLDQGLQFLIQYYNGEERAKGNILERFSAQQFPDLHSELNLSSLELGDSALYFCASSLGGTGLYEQYFGPGTRLTVT.

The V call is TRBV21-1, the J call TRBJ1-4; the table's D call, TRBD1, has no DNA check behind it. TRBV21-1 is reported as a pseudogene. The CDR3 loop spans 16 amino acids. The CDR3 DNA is TGTGCCAGCAGCAAAGCGATGACAGCAACTAATGAAAAACTGTTTTTT. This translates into CASSKAMTATNEKLFF.